This is a list of T cell receptor beta chains from one sample in a study of blood T cell repertoires in COVID-19. Here immunoSEQ multiplex PCR was the method, and the copy in TCRdb shows in-frame clones only, minus some. This sample has fewer than 500,000 clones; 70% to 90% occur once, and the top ten carry roughly 1.4%. Input material: peripheral blood. The receptors were gathered from a woman in her twenties or thirties with active or convalescent COVID-19. Both conserved end residues are part of each CDR3. A D gene is named only where the DNA matches it firmly. Clone size is not always given. Where it is, it says once, few, many or a class for expanded clones.

size: NA
J: TRBJ2-7
V: TRBV5-1
D: NA
CDR3: CASSLEVETYEQYF
DNA: TGCGCCAGCAGCTTGGAGGTGGAGACCTACGAGCAGTACTTC

size: NA
J: TRBJ1-3
V: TRBV30
D: NA
CDR3: CAWTTVEGNTIYF
DNA: TGTGCCTGGACCACCGTCGAGGGAAACACCATATATTTT

size: once
J: TRBJ2-7
V: TRBV7-2
D: TRBD2
CDR3: CASSPPGSGAYEQYF
DNA: TGTGCCAGCAGCCCACCGGGCAGCGGGGCCTACGAGCAGTACTTC

size: once
J: TRBJ1-4
V: TRBV5-6
D: NA
CDR3: CASSLRTVNEKLFF
DNA: TGTGCCAGCAGCCTGAGGACAGTTAATGAAAAACTGTTTTTT

size: NA
J: TRBJ2-1
V: TRBV2
D: TRBD2
CDR3: CARGLAGGDEQFF
DNA: TGTGCCAGGGGACTAGCGGGAGGGGATGAGCAGTTCTTC

size: few
J: TRBJ2-7
V: TRBV4-1
D: NA
CDR3: CASSQVRLAGAEQYF
DNA: TGCGCCAGCAGCCAAGTAAGGTTGGCAGGGGCCGAGCAGTACTTC

size: few
J: TRBJ1-1
V: TRBV4-2
D: NA
CDR3: CASSQGEGERTEAFF
DNA: TGTGCCAGCAGCCAAGGGGAGGGCGAAAGGACTGAAGCTTTCTTT

size: few
J: TRBJ1-1
V: TRBV9
D: NA
CDR3: CASSTHIGRSNTEAFF
DNA: TGTGCCAGCAGCACACACATTGGCAGATCTAACACTGAAGCTTTCTTT

size: once
J: TRBJ1-5
V: TRBV12-5
D: TRBD1
CDR3: CASGLSDRGGQPQHF
DNA: TGTGCTAGTGGTTTGAGTGACAGGGGAGGTCAGCCCCAGCATTTT

size: NA
J: TRBJ2-7
V: TRBV5-1
D: NA
CDR3: CASSLTVSYEQYF
DNA: TGCGCCAGCAGCTTGACGGTCTCCTACGAGCAGTACTTC

size: NA
J: TRBJ2-7
V: TRBV21-1
D: NA
CDR3: CASTLTSGGPCEQYF
DNA: TGTGCCAGCACTCTCACTAGCGGAGGCCCCTGCGAGCAGTACTTC

size: NA
J: TRBJ1-3
V: TRBV7-7
D: NA
CDR3: CAIMTAGNTIYF
DNA: TGTGCCATAATGACAGCTGGAAACACCATATATTTT